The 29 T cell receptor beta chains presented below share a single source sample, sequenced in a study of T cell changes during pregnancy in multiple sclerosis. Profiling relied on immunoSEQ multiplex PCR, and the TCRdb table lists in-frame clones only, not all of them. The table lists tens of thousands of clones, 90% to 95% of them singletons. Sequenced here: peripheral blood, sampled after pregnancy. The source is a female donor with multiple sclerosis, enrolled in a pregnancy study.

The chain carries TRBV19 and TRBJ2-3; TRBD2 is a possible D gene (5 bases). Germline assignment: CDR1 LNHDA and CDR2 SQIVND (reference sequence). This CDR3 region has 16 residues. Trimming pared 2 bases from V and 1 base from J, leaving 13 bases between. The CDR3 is CASSIRRLRGTDTQYF. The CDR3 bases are TGTGCCAGTAGTATACGGAGGTTGAGGGGCACAGATACGCAGTATTTT.

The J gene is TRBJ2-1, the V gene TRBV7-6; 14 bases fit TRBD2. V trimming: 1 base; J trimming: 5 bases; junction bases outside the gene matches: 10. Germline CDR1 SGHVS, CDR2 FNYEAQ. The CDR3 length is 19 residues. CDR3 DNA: TGTGCCAGCAGCTTAGATGCGACTAGCGGGAGGGCCCCCCACAATGAGCAGTTCTTC. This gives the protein CASSLDATSGRAPHNEQFF.

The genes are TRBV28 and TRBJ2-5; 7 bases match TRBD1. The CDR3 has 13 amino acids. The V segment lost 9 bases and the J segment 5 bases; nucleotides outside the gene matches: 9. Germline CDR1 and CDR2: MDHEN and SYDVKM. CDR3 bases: TGTGCCAGTAATTTACAGGGGCGCGAGACCCAGTACTTC. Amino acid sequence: CASNLQGRETQYF.

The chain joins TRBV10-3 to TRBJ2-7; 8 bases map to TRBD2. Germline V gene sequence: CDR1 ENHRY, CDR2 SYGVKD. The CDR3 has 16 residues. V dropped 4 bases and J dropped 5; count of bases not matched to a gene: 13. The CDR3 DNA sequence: TGTGCCATCAGTGGTTTGGCTAGGGGACTAGAGGACGAGCAGTACTTC. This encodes CAISGLARGLEDEQYF.

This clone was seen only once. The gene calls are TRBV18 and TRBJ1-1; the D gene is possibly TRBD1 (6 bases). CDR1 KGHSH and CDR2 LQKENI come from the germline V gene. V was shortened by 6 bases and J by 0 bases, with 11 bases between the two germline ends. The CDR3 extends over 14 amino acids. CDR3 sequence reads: CASSPTGMNTEAFF. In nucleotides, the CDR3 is TGTGCCAGCTCCCCTACAGGGATGAACACTGAAGCTTTCTTT.

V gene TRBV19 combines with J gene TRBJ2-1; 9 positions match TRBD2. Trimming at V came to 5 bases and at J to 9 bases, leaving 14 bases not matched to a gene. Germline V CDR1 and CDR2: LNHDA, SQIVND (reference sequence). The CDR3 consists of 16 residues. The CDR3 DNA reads TGTGCCAGTAGTTACCCCGGGGTAGCGGGAGTTGGTGAGCAGTTCTTC. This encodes CASSYPGVAGVGEQFF.

CDR3 sequence: CASSLRGQIGGELFF. As DNA, the CDR3 is TGTGCCAGTAGTCTGCGCGGCCAGATCGGCGGGGAGCTGTTTTTT. The chain combines TRBV19 with TRBJ2-2, with no clear D. Trimming removed 5 bases at V and 7 bases at J, with 17 bases between. This CDR3 has 15 residues. CDR1 is LNHDA, CDR2 SQIVND, per germline (reference sequence).

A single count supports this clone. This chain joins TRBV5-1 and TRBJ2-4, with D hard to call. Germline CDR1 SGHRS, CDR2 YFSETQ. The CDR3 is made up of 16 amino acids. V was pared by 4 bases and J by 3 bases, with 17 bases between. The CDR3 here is CASSLPILSGKNIQYF. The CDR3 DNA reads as TGCGCCAGCAGCCTACCTATCTTGAGTGGCAAAAACATTCAGTACTTC.

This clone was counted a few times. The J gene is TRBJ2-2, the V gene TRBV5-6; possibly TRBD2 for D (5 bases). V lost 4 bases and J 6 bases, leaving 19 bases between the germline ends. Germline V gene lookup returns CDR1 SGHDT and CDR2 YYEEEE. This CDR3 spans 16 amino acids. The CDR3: CASSPESGLTSGELFF. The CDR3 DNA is TGTGCCAGCAGCCCTGAATCGGGGTTAACGTCCGGGGAGCTGTTTTTT.

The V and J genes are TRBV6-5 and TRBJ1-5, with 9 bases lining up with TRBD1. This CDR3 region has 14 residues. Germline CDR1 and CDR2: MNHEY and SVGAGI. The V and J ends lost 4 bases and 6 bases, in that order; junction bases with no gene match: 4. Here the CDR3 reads CASSSDRGFQPQHF. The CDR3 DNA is TGTGCCAGCAGTTCCGACAGGGGGTTTCAGCCCCAGCATTTT.

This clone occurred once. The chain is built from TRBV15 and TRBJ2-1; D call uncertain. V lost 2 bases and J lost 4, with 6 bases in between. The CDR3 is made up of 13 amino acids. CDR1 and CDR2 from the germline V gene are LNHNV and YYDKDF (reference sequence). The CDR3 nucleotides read TGTGCCACCAGCAGACACAGTTACAATGAGCAGTTCTTC. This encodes CATSRHSYNEQFF.

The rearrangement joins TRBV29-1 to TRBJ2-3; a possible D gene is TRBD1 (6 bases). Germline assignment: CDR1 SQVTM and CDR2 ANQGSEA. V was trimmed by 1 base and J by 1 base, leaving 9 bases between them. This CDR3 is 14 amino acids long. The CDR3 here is CSVEGQARTDTQYF. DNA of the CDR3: TGCAGCGTTGAAGGACAGGCACGCACAGATACGCAGTATTTT.

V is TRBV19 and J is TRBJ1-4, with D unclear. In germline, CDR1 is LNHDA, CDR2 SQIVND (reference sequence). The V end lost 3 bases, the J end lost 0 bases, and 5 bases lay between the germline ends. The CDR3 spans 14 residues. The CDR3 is CASSMATTNEKLFF. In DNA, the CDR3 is TGTGCCAGTAGTATGGCCACAACTAATGAAAAACTGTTTTTT. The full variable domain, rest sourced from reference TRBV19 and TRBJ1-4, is DGGITQSPKYLFRKEGQNVTLSCEQNLNHDAMYWYRQDPGQGLRLIYYSQIVNDFQKGDIAEGYSVSREKKESFPLTVTSAQKNPTAFYLCASSMATTNEKLFFGSGTQLSVL.

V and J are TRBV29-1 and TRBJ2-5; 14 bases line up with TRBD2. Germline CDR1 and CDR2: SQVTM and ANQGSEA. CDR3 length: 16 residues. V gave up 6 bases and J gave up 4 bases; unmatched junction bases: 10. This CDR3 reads CSVLGLAGDLRETQYF. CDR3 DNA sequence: TGCAGCGTCTTGGGACTAGCGGGAGATTTGAGAGAGACCCAGTACTTC.

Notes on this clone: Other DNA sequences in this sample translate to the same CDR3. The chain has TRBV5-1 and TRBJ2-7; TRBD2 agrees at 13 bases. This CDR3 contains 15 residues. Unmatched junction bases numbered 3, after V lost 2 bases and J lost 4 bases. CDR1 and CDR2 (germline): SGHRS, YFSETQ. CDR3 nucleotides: TGCGCCAGCAGCTTACGGACTAGCGGGAGTTACGAGCAGTACTTC. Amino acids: CASSLRTSGSYEQYF.

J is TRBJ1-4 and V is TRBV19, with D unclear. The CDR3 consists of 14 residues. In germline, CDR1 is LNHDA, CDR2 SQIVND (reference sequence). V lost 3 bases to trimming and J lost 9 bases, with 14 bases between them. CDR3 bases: TGTGCCAGTAGTATGAATACGTGGAGGCAAAAACTGTTTTTT. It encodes CASSMNTWRQKLFF. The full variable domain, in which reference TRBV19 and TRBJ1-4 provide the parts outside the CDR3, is DGGITQSPKYLFRKEGQNVTLSCEQNLNHDAMYWYRQDPGQGLRLIYYSQIVNDFQKGDIAEGYSVSREKKESFPLTVTSAQKNPTAFYLCASSMNTWRQKLFFGSGTQLSVL.

CDR3 amino acids: CASSQGLATYEQYF. CDR3 DNA: TGCGCCAGCAGCCAAGGACTAGCTACCTACGAGCAGTACTTC. The V and J genes are TRBV4-3 and TRBJ2-7; 7 positions match TRBD2. The CDR3 extends over 14 amino acids. V was pared by 1 base and J by 2 bases, with 2 bases of the junction left unmatched. In germline, CDR1 is LGHNA, CDR2 YSLEER.

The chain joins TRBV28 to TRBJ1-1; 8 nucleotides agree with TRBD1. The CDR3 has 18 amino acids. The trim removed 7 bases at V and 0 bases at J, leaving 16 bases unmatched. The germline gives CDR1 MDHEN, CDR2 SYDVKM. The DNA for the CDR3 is TGTGCCAGCATCGAGGGCGGTACAGGGGGGCTCTTGAACACTGAAGCTTTCTTT. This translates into CASIEGGTGGLLNTEAFF.

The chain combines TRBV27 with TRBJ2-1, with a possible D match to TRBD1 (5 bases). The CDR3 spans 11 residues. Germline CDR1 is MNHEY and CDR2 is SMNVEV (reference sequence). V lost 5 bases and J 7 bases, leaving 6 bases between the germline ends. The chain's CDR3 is CASSRGNEQFF. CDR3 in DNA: TGTGCCAGCAGTAGGGGAAATGAGCAGTTCTTC.

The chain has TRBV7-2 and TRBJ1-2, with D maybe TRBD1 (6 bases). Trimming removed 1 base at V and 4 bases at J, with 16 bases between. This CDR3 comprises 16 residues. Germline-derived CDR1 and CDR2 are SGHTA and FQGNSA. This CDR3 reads CASSLVPGAGSYGYTF. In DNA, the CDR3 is TGTGCCAGCAGCTTAGTACCAGGGGCAGGCAGCTATGGCTACACCTTC. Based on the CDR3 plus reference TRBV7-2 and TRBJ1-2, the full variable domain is GAGVSQSPSNKVTEKGKDVELRCDPISGHTALYWYRQSLGQGLEFLIYFQGNSAPDKSGLPSDRFSAERTGGSVSTLTIQRTQQEDSAVYLCASSLVPGAGSYGYTFGSGTRLTVV.

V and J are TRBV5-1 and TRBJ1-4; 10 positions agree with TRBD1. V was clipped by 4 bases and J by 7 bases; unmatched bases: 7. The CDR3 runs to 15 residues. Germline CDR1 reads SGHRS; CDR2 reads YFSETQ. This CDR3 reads CASSPRDRGVEKLFF. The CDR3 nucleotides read TGCGCCAGCAGCCCCCGGGACAGGGGTGTTGAAAAACTGTTTTTT.

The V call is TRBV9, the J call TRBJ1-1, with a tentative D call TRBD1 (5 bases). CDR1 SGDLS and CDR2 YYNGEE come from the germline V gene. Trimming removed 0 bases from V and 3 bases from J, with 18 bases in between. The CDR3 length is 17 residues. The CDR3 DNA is TGTGCCAGCAGCGTAGGGGGCGCGACCTTAGGGGACACTGAAGCTTTCTTT. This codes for CASSVGGATLGDTEAFF.

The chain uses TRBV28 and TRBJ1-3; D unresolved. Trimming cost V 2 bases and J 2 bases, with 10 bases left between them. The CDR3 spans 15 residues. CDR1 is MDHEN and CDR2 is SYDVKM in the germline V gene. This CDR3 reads CASSLVAGAGNTIYF. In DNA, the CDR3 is TGTGCCAGCAGTTTAGTTGCGGGAGCTGGAAACACCATATATTTT.

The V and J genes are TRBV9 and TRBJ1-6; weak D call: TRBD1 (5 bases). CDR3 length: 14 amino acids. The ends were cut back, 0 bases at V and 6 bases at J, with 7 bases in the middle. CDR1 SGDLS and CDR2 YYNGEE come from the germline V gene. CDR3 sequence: CASSVEGRNSPLHF. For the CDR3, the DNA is TGTGCCAGCAGCGTAGAGGGGCGTAATTCACCCCTCCACTTT.

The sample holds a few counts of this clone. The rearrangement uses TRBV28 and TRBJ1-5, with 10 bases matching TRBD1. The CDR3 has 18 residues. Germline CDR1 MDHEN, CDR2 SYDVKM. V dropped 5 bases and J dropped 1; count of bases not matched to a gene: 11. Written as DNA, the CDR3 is TGTGCCAGCAGTCCAACCGGGACAGGGGTTCGGAGCAATCAGCCCCAGCATTTT. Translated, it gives CASSPTGTGVRSNQPQHF.

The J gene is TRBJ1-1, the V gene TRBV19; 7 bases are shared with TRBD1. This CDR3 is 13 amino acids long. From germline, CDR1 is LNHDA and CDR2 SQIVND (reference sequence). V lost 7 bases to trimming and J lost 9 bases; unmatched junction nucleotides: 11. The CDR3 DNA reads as TGTGCCAGTATCGAACTCGGGGGACAGAAAGCTTTCTTT. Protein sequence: CASIELGGQKAFF.

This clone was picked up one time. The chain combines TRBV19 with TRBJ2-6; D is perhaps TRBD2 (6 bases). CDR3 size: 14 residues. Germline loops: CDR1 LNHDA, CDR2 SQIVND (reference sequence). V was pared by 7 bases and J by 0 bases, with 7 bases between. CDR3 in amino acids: CASIGSSGANVLTF. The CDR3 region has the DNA TGTGCCAGTATCGGGAGCTCTGGGGCCAACGTCCTGACTTTC. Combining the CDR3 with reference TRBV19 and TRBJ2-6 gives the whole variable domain DGGITQSPKYLFRKEGQNVTLSCEQNLNHDAMYWYRQDPGQGLRLIYYSQIVNDFQKGDIAEGYSVSREKKESFPLTVTSAQKNPTAFYLCASIGSSGANVLTFGAGSRLTVL.

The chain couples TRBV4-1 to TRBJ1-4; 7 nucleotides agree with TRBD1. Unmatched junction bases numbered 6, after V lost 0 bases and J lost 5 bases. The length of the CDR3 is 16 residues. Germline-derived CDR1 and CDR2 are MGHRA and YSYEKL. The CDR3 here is CASSQDAGGLNEKLFF. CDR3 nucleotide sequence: TGCGCCAGCAGCCAAGACGCAGGGGGACTCAATGAAAAACTGTTTTTT.

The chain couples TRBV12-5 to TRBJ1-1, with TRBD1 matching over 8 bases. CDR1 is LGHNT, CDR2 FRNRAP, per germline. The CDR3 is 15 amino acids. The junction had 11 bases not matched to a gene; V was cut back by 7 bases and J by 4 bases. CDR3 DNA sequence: TGTGCTAGTGCTGTGACAGGGGAACGGATCACTGAAGCTTTCTTT. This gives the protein CASAVTGERITEAFF. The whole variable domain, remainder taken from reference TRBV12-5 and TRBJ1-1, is DARVTQTPRHKVTEMGQEVTMRCQPILGHNTVFWYRQTMMQGLELLAYFRNRAPLDDSGMPKDRFSAEMPDATLATLKIQPSEPRDSAVYFCASAVTGERITEAFFGQGTRLTVV.